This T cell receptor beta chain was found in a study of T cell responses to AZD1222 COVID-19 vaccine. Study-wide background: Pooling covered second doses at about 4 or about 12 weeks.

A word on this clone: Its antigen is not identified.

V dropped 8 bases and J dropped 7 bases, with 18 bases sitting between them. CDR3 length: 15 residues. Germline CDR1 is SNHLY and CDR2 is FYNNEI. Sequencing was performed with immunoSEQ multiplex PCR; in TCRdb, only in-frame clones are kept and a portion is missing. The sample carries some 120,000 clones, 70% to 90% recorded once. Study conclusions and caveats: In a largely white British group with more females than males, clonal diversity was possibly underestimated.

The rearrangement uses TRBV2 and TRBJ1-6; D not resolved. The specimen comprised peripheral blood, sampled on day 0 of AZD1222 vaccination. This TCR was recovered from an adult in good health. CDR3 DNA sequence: TGTGCCAGCCTCCGAGCATCCCGAGCCAATTCACCCCTCCACTTT. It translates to CASLRASRANSPLHF.